The 21 T cell receptor beta chains listed next were all sequenced from one sample in a study of blood T cell repertoires in COVID-19. Using immunoSEQ multiplex PCR, the repertoire was profiled, and TCRdb retains in-frame clones only, with some absent. The data hold under 300,000 clones, with approximately 86% observed a single time. The material sequenced was peripheral blood. These receptors originate from a woman aged 70 to 79 with active or convalescent COVID-19.

The CDR3 DNA reads as TGTGCCAGCAGCTTGGACTGGGGGCCTTTCTACGAGCAGTACTTC. This gives the protein CASSLDWGPFYEQYF. The chain has TRBV5-5 and TRBJ2-7, with D possibly TRBD1 on 6 matching bases. The CDR3 has 15 residues. V lost 0 bases and J lost 3, with 13 bases in between. Germline loops: CDR1 SGHKS, CDR2 YYEKEE (reference sequence).

This clone has a handful of counts. This chain connects TRBV19 to TRBJ1-2, with TRBD1 matching 10 bases. CDR1 and CDR2 (germline): LNHDA, SQIVND (reference sequence). The CDR3 loop spans 13 amino acids. V was pared by 6 bases and J by 4 bases, with 2 bases of the junction left unmatched. The CDR3 DNA is TGTGCCAGTAGGAGACAGGGGGCCTATGGCTACACCTTC. Protein sequence: CASRRQGAYGYTF.

The chain couples TRBV12-3 or TRBV12-4 to TRBJ1-3; D is unresolved. The CDR3 consists of 13 residues. The V end lost 0 bases, the J end lost 4 bases, and 4 bases lay between the germline ends. The CDR3 coding sequence is TGTGCCAGCAGTTTAGCAGCGGGAAACACCATATATTTT. Amino acid sequence: CASSLAAGNTIYF.

This clone was seen a handful of times. The chain has TRBV19 and TRBJ1-1; D gene uncertain. CDR3 length: 15 residues. CDR1 LNHDA and CDR2 SQIVND come from the germline V gene (reference sequence). Trimming left V 8 bases short and J 4 bases short, with 20 bases between. The CDR3 loop is CASLPQEALGTEAFF. CDR3 in DNA: TGTGCCAGTCTTCCCCAGGAGGCGCTGGGCACTGAAGCTTTCTTT.

The genes are TRBV7-3 and TRBJ1-1; tentative D call: TRBD1 (6 bases). The CDR3 totals 16 residues. The germline V gene has CDR1 SGHTA and CDR2 FQGTGA. V lost 4 bases, J lost 1 base, and 16 bases lay in between. The CDR3 bases are TGTGCCAGCAGCTCCGGACAGCAACATAGGAACACTGAAGCTTTCTTT. It is translated as CASSSGQQHRNTEAFF.

This rearrangement joins TRBV12-1 to TRBJ1-5; the DNA was not compared with TRBD1, the D call given in the table. TRBV12-1 is deemed a pseudogene. The CDR3 has 17 residues. Written as DNA, the CDR3 is TGTGCCAGCAGCTTTGTACAGGGCCCTAATAGCAATCAGCCCCAGCATTTT. The encoded protein is CASSFVQGPNSNQPQHF.

This clone was seen a few times. CDR3 protein: CASSFMAGASTDTQYF. The CDR3 coding sequence is TGCGCCAGCAGCTTTATGGCGGGGGCGAGCACAGATACGCAGTATTTT. This chain joins TRBV5-1 and TRBJ2-3, with a possible D match to TRBD2 (7 bases). This CDR3 has 16 amino acids. V was clipped by 2 bases and J by 0 bases, with 13 bases between them. Per germline, CDR1 SGHRS and CDR2 YFSETQ.

The chain links TRBV6-5 to TRBJ1-4; the D gene is possibly TRBD1 (5 bases). V lost 3 bases and J lost 8, with 16 bases in between. CDR1 is MNHEY, CDR2 SVGAGI, per germline. The length of the CDR3 is 15 residues. The CDR3 DNA is TGTGCCAGCAGTTATATGGCGGGGGGGACCGAAAAACTGTTTTTT. This sequence encodes CASSYMAGGTEKLFF.

This chain connects TRBV10-1 to TRBJ2-2, with D uncertain. The CDR3 totals 14 residues. Between the trimmed V and J ends, which lost 0 bases and 6 bases, there was a span of 8 bases. The germline V gene encodes CDR1 WNHNN and CDR2 SYGVQD (reference sequence). The CDR3: CASSESLSSGELFF. In nucleotides, the CDR3 is TGCGCCAGCAGTGAGTCGTTGTCCTCCGGGGAGCTGTTTTTT.

This chain uses TRBV5-4 with TRBJ2-7; D is perhaps TRBD2 (7 bases). Per germline, CDR1 SGHNT and CDR2 YYREEE (reference sequence). The CDR3 is 14 residues long. V was cut by 3 bases and J by 4 bases, with 14 bases left in between. The CDR3 DNA is TGTGCCAGCAGCTCGAGAGGGGGGGTGTACGAGCAGTACTTC. This sequence encodes CASSSRGGVYEQYF.

The rearrangement uses TRBV3-1 (or the pseudogene TRBV3-2) and TRBJ1-1, with no clear D. V lost 0 bases and J 5 bases, leaving 7 bases between the germline ends. This CDR3 comprises 13 residues. From germline, CDR1 is LGHDT and CDR2 YNNKEL (reference sequence). The CDR3 reads CASSQELATEAFF. DNA for the CDR3: TGTGCCAGCAGCCAAGAACTTGCAACTGAAGCTTTCTTT.

The J gene is TRBJ1-1, the V gene TRBV12-3 or TRBV12-4; no reliable D call. Deletions cut 3 bases from V and 3 bases from J, with 5 bases between. The CDR3 loop spans 12 amino acids. CDR3 region: CASSFLYTEAFF. CDR3 bases: TGTGCCAGCAGTTTCCTCTACACTGAAGCTTTCTTT.

The chain has TRBV5-1 and TRBJ1-6; 9 nucleotides agree with TRBD1. Germline-derived CDR1 and CDR2 are SGHRS and YFSETQ. V gave up 4 bases and J gave up 9 bases; unmatched junction bases: 8. The CDR3 is 15 residues long. CDR3 nucleotide sequence: TGCGCCAGCAGCCCTCAGGACAGGGGAAGTTCACCCCTCCACTTT. The encoded protein is CASSPQDRGSSPLHF.

V usage is TRBV7-2 and J usage is TRBJ1-3; TRBD1 is a possible D gene (6 bases). This CDR3 has 14 amino acids. Looked up from germline, CDR1 is SGHTA and CDR2 is FQGNSA. Trimming left V 5 bases short and J 0 bases short, with 8 bases between. The chain's CDR3 is CASSRGSSGNTIYF. The CDR3 DNA sequence: TGTGCCAGCAGCAGGGGGAGCTCTGGAAACACCATATATTTT. Looking up the rest from reference TRBV7-2 and TRBJ1-3 gives the full variable domain: GAGVSQSPSNKVTEKGKDVELRCDPISGHTALYWYRQSLGQGLEFLIYFQGNSAPDKSGLPSDRFSAERTGGSVSTLTIQRTQQEDSAVYLCASSRGSSGNTIYFGEGSWLTVV.

The V and J genes are TRBV15 and TRBJ1-2, with a weak D call TRBD1 (5 bases). The CDR3 spans 15 residues. V dropped 6 bases and J dropped 8 bases, with 22 bases sitting between them. The germline gives CDR1 LNHNV, CDR2 YYDKDF (reference sequence). DNA of the CDR3: TGTGCCACCAGAACAGGCGTGGAGATCCGAGAGGGCTACACCTTC. Residues: CATRTGVEIREGYTF. Variable domain in full (rest from reference TRBV15 and TRBJ1-2): DAMVIQNPRYQVTQFGKPVTLSCSQTLNHNVMYWYQQKSSQAPKLLFHYYDKDFNNEADTPDNFQSRRPNTSFCFLDIRSPGLGDTAMYLCATRTGVEIREGYTFGSGTRLTVV.

V is TRBV3-1 (or the pseudogene TRBV3-2) and J is TRBJ2-5, with 8 bases that match TRBD2. The length of the CDR3 is 15 residues. The junction had 8 bases not matched to a gene; V was cut back by 3 bases and J by 5 bases. CDR1 is LGHDT and CDR2 is YNNKEL in the germline V gene (reference sequence). In DNA form, the CDR3 reads TGTGCCAGCAGCCAGGGAGCGGGGGTGGTGGAGACCCAGTACTTC. It codes for CASSQGAGVVETQYF.

The gene calls are TRBV21-1 and TRBJ2-7; TRBD1 was called by the table and not checked on the DNA. TRBV21-1 is shown as a pseudogene. This CDR3 is 15 amino acids long. The CDR3 region has the DNA TGTGCCAGCAGTGAAACAGGGGGTGTACCCTACGAGCAGTACTTC. This sequence encodes CASSETGGVPYEQYF.

J is TRBJ2-2 and V is TRBV10-3, with D perhaps matching TRBD1 (5 bases). Deletions cut 6 bases from V and 5 bases from J, with 10 bases between. The CDR3 is 13 amino acids. CDR1 and CDR2 (germline): ENHRY, SYGVKD. The chain's CDR3 is CAIRVQGTGELFF. The CDR3 DNA reads as TGTGCCATCAGAGTGCAGGGAACCGGGGAGCTGTTTTTT.

The chain links TRBV27 to TRBJ2-1; TRBD2 agrees at 9 bases. J was trimmed by 7 bases and V by 3 bases; bases with no gene match: 4. CDR3 length: 14 amino acids. In germline, CDR1 is MNHEY, CDR2 SMNVEV (reference sequence). CDR3: CASSFGLAQNEQFF. In DNA, the CDR3 is TGTGCCAGCAGTTTCGGACTAGCGCAAAATGAGCAGTTCTTC.

The chain recombines TRBV5-1 with TRBJ2-5; TRBD2 matches at 7 bases. The germline gives CDR1 SGHRS, CDR2 YFSETQ. The CDR3 runs 13 residues. The J segment lost 4 bases and the V segment lost 3 bases, leaving 3 bases of the junction unmatched. This chain's CDR3 is CASSSLAAETQYF. The CDR3 DNA reads as TGCGCCAGCAGCTCCCTAGCGGCAGAGACCCAGTACTTC.

This chain links TRBV29-1 with TRBJ1-1, with D perhaps matching TRBD1 (6 bases). The germline V and J ends were trimmed by 6 bases and 7 bases, with 12 bases remaining between them. The CDR3 consists of 11 residues. Germline CDR1 SQVTM, CDR2 ANQGSEA. The DNA of the CDR3 is TGCAGCGTAATAGGACAGTTTGAAGCTTTCTTT. Translating it yields CSVIGQFEAFF.